This TCR beta chain was captured in a study of blood T cell repertoires in COVID-19. Study-level information: Acute and convalescent COVID-19 samples came from the United States, Italy and Spain. Sources were T cells, B-cell-depleted T cells, or PBMCs; the material itself was cDNA or gDNA.

V was pared by 5 bases and J by 5 bases, with 17 bases of the junction left unmatched. The CDR3 is made up of 19 amino acids. Germline-derived CDR1 and CDR2 are SGHTA and FQGTGA. Authors' data handling: Amplifying reference gene primers gave estimates of nucleated cell counts. The table came from immunoSEQ multiplex PCR; TCRdb's copy has only in-frame clones and leaves some out. V, J and clone size were drawn from that table, and D and trimming were deduced from the DNA. The sample carries approximately 33,000 clones, roughly nine tenths recorded once. This chain links TRBV7-3 with TRBJ2-2; 10 bases match TRBD2. The sequencing sample was made of peripheral blood. The TCR originated in a man between 65 and 79 years old with acute or convalescent COVID-19. The CDR3 protein is CASSPPPGLAGDSTGELFF. In DNA form, the CDR3 reads TGTGCCAGCAGCCCCCCCCCGGGGCTAGCGGGAGATTCGACCGGGGAGCTGTTTTTT.